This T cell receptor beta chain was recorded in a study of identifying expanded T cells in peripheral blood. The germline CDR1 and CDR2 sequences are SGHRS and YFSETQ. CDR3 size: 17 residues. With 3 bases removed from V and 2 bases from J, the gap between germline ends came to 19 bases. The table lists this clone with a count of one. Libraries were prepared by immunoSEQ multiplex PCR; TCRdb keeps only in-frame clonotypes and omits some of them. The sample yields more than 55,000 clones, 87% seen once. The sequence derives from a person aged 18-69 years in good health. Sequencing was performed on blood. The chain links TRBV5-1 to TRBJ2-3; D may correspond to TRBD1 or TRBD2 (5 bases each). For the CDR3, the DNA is TGCGCCAGCAGCTCAAAAGTCCGGGACGGAGTCACAGATACGCAGTATTTT. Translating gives CASSSKVRDGVTDTQYF.